This T cell receptor beta chain was found in a study of T cell responses to AZD1222 COVID-19 vaccine. Across the study: Second doses that came at about 4 or about 12 weeks were put together.

Assay used: immunoSEQ multiplex PCR; TCRdb lists only in-frame clones, some missing. This repertoire shows 45,000 to 60,000 clones, around 86% found once; its top ten account for about a sixth. Germline values: CDR1 MDHEN, CDR2 SYDVKM. CDR3 size: 16 residues. The ends were cut back, 3 bases at V and 1 base at J, with 16 bases in the middle. This sequence joins TRBV28 and TRBJ2-7; TRBD1 might be the D (5 bases). The clonotype comes from an adult in good health. This material consisted of peripheral blood, taken on day 0 of AZD1222 vaccination. The CDR3 bases are TGTGCCAGCAGTTTTTTGCTCTGGAAGGGGTCCTACGAGCAGTACTTC. Protein sequence: CASSFLLWKGSYEQYF. The full variable domain, completed using reference TRBV28 and TRBJ2-7, is DVKVTQSSRYLVKRTGEKVFLECVQDMDHENMFWYRQDPGLGLRLIYFSYDVKMKEKGDIPEGYSVSREKKERFSLILESASTNQTSMYLCASSFLLWKGSYEQYFGPGTRLTVT.